These 20 T cell receptor beta chains share one sample of origin, sequenced in a study of blood T cell repertoires in COVID-19 (dated by TCRdb to 2020 to 2022). Receptors were amplified or captured by the immunoSEQ multiplex PCR assay. The clones in this table, taken by TCRdb from immuneACCESS, are in-frame only. Not every clone is retained; where verified, under half of the shortfall comes from an unresolved V gene, and the cause of the rest is unknown. In this sample the table shows about 210,000 clones, about 84% of which occur a single time. Clones ranked in the top ten supply about 4.5% of the sample. The sequenced material came from PBMCs or T cells enriched from blood (not recorded which). Every receptor here comes from a man aged 25-45 years with acute COVID-19.

This clone was observed a handful of times. The V call is TRBV7-3, the J call TRBJ2-3; 13 bases align to TRBD2. The CDR3 contains 14 residues. The junction had 2 bases not matched to a gene; V was cut back by 5 bases and J by 6 bases. Germline V gene sequence: CDR1 SGHTA, CDR2 FQGTGA. The CDR3, as DNA: TGTGCCAGCAGCCCGGGACTAGCGGGGGATACGCAGTATTTT. This translates into CASSPGLAGDTQYF.

The genes are TRBV27 and TRBJ2-5, with TRBD2 matching 14 bases. The CDR3 length is 16 residues. Looked up from germline, CDR1 is MNHEY and CDR2 is SMNVEV (reference sequence). Trimming took 4 bases from V and 5 from J; bases not matched to a gene: 6. In DNA, the CDR3 is TGTGCCAGCAGTTCCCGGACTAGCGGGGGGCGGGAGACCCAGTACTTC. Translating gives CASSSRTSGGRETQYF.

The chain employs TRBV5-1 and TRBJ2-1, with 7 positions matching TRBD2. The CDR3 has 15 residues. The junction had 6 bases not matched to a gene; V was cut back by 3 bases and J by 3 bases. Germline V CDR1 and CDR2: SGHRS, YFSETQ. The CDR3 DNA is TGCGCCAGCAGCTCCGGGGGGACTTTCTACAATGAGCAGTTCTTC. Residues: CASSSGGTFYNEQFF.

V gene TRBV3-1 (or the pseudogene TRBV3-2) combines with J gene TRBJ1-1; no firm D call. The CDR3 totals 15 residues. Germline values: CDR1 LGHDT, CDR2 YNNKEL (reference sequence). The V gene lost 0 bases and the J gene lost 4 bases, with 12 bases spanning the gap. This chain's CDR3 is CASSQDPRYGTEAFF. The CDR3 coding sequence is TGTGCCAGCAGCCAAGATCCCCGTTACGGCACTGAAGCTTTCTTT.

The rearrangement joins TRBV7-3 to TRBJ2-5; tentative D call: TRBD2 (6 bases). Germline lookup yields CDR1 SGHTA and CDR2 FQGTGA. Trimming cost V 0 bases and J 2 bases, with 10 bases left between them. The CDR3 loop spans 15 amino acids. CDR3 sequence: CASSLTGGFQETQYF. CDR3 coding DNA: TGTGCCAGCAGCTTAACCGGAGGGTTTCAAGAGACCCAGTACTTC.

This clone was seen a single time. Here the CDR3 DNA reads TGTGCCAGCAGTTACTCGAAGAGGGGACTGAATGGCTACACCTTC. This sequence encodes CASSYSKRGLNGYTF. V usage is TRBV6-5 and J usage is TRBJ1-2; tentatively, D is TRBD1 (5 bases). Per the germline V gene, CDR1 is MNHEY and CDR2 is SVGAGI. The CDR3 covers 15 residues. The V gene lost 0 bases and the J gene lost 6 bases, with 14 bases spanning the gap.

This chain links TRBV28 with TRBJ1-2; D not resolved. Germline V gene data show CDR1 as MDHEN and CDR2 as SYDVKM. The CDR3 contains 13 residues. V was shortened by 2 bases and J by 10 bases, with 14 bases between the two germline ends. CDR3 protein: CASSLGGSAVYTF. CDR3 sequence (DNA): TGTGCCAGCAGTTTAGGTGGGTCCGCGGTCTACACCTTC.

The chain couples TRBV9 to TRBJ2-7, with 9 bases that match TRBD1. The CDR3 is 13 residues long. Germline loops: CDR1 SGDLS, CDR2 YYNGEE. V shed 3 bases, J shed 5 bases, and the junction held 3 bases outside the gene matches. The chain's CDR3 is CASSAGTGNEQYF. The CDR3 region has the DNA TGTGCCAGCAGCGCTGGGACAGGGAACGAGCAGTACTTC.

The genes are TRBV5-1 and TRBJ2-3; 8 bases align to TRBD1. CDR1 and CDR2 (germline): SGHRS, YFSETQ. The CDR3 sequence is 16 residues long. V dropped 0 bases and J dropped 4; count of bases not matched to a gene: 7. The CDR3 loop reads CASSLEGTGGADTQYF. CDR3 sequence (DNA): TGCGCCAGCAGCTTGGAAGGGACAGGAGGTGCAGATACGCAGTATTTT.

The chain uses TRBV9 and TRBJ2-3; possible D gene TRBD2, 5 bases. In germline, CDR1 is SGDLS, CDR2 YYNGEE. This CDR3 has 15 amino acids. V lost 0 bases to trimming and J lost 3 bases, with 11 bases between them. The CDR3: CASSVEPAVTDTQYF. Here the CDR3 DNA reads TGTGCCAGCAGCGTAGAGCCAGCGGTTACAGATACGCAGTATTTT.

The J gene is TRBJ1-5, the V gene TRBV5-6; unclear D gene. The CDR3 loop spans 16 amino acids. Per germline, CDR1 SGHDT and CDR2 YYEEEE. V was cut by 0 bases and J by 0 bases, with 10 bases left in between. CDR3 in amino acids: CASSLEGGLSNQPQHF. CDR3 DNA: TGTGCCAGCAGCTTGGAAGGAGGGCTTAGCAATCAGCCCCAGCATTTT.

The V and J genes are TRBV27 and TRBJ1-1; 9 positions match TRBD1. The CDR3 runs 15 residues. Germline-derived CDR1 and CDR2 are MNHEY and SMNVEV (reference sequence). J gave up 4 bases and V 5 bases, and 8 bases lay outside the gene matches. The chain's CDR3 is CASSRDLTGGTEAFF. The CDR3 DNA reads TGTGCCAGCAGTAGAGACTTGACAGGGGGCACTGAAGCTTTCTTT.

This sequence joins TRBV6-5 and TRBJ1-5, with TRBD1 matching 8 bases. The CDR3 runs to 15 residues. CDR1 is MNHEY and CDR2 is SVGAGI in the germline V gene. V lost 5 bases and J lost 4; bases outside the gene matches: 7. The CDR3 is CASSQTGDLNQPQHF. The CDR3 DNA is TGTGCCAGCAGTCAGACAGGGGATCTGAATCAGCCCCAGCATTTT.

The chain combines TRBV19 with TRBJ1-5; 10 bases are shared with TRBD1. CDR3 length equals 16 residues. J lost 2 bases, V lost 5 bases, and 6 bases had no gene match. Germline CDR1 reads LNHDA; CDR2 reads SQIVND (reference sequence). The CDR3 sequence: CASSLTGGLGNQPQHF. CDR3 coding DNA: TGTGCCAGTAGTCTGACAGGGGGCTTGGGCAATCAGCCCCAGCATTTT.

The chain is built from TRBV5-1 and TRBJ2-3, with TRBD2 matching 7 bases. With 1 base clipped from V and 0 bases from J, the junction kept 5 bases outside the gene matches. This CDR3 region has 16 residues. CDR1 and CDR2 from the germline V gene are SGHRS and YFSETQ. CDR3 bases: TGCGCCAGCAGCTTGATCCCGGGGGGTAGCACAGATACGCAGTATTTT. Protein sequence: CASSLIPGGSTDTQYF.

This rearrangement joins TRBV29-1 to TRBJ2-7; D remains ambiguous. CDR1 is SQVTM and CDR2 is ANQGSEA in the germline V gene. The V end was cut by 7 bases, the J end by 3 bases, with 10 bases between. CDR3 length: 11 amino acids. CDR3 amino acids: CSAIRGYEQYF. CDR3 nucleotide sequence: TGCAGCGCCATTAGAGGCTACGAGCAGTACTTC.

The chain is built from TRBV2 and TRBJ1-2; no firm D call. The CDR3 extends over 12 amino acids. Germline CDR1 SNHLY, CDR2 FYNNEI. The V end was cut by 4 bases, the J end by 5 bases, with 8 bases between. The DNA of the CDR3 is TGTGCCAGCAGTGTCGACACGTATGGCTACACCTTC. Its translation: CASSVDTYGYTF.

V and J are TRBV3-1 (or the pseudogene TRBV3-2) and TRBJ1-1; 10 positions agree with TRBD1. J lost 10 bases, V lost 0 bases, and 2 bases had no gene match. Per the germline V gene, CDR1 is LGHDT and CDR2 is YNNKEL (reference sequence). This CDR3 comprises 13 residues. CDR3 region: CASSQEDRGGAFF. DNA for the CDR3: TGTGCCAGCAGCCAAGAGGACAGGGGGGGAGCTTTCTTT.

The chain links TRBV30 to TRBJ1-6, with D maybe TRBD1 (6 bases). Germline CDR1 is GTSNPN and CDR2 is SVGIG (reference sequence). CDR3 length equals 15 residues. V lost 5 bases and J 10 bases, leaving 21 bases between the germline ends. The CDR3 bases are TGTGCCTGGGGAAACAGGGCAGCAGCGAGATCACCCCTCCACTTT. Its translation is CAWGNRAAARSPLHF.

The V and J genes are TRBV27 and TRBJ1-6; perhaps TRBD1 as D (5 bases). Trimming took 7 bases from V and 5 from J, leaving 18 bases between them. The germline CDR1 and CDR2 sequences are MNHEY and SMNVEV (reference sequence). The CDR3 is made up of 16 amino acids. This CDR3 reads CASTLRVKGNNSPLHF. The CDR3 DNA sequence: TGTGCCAGCACCTTACGGGTAAAGGGGAATAATTCACCCCTCCACTTT.